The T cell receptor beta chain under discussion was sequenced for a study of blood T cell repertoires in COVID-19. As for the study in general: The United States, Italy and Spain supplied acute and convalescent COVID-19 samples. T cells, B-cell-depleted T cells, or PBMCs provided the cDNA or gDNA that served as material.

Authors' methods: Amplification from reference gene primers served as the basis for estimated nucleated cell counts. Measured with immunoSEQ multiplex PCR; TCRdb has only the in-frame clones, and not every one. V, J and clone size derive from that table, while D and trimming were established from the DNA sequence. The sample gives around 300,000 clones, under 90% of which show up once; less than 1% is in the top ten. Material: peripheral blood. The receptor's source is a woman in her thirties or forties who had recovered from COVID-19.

Here the CDR3 reads CATSDALAAGRNEQFF. The CDR3 DNA is TGTGCCACCAGTGATGCACTAGCGGCGGGCCGGAATGAGCAGTTCTTC. The rearrangement joins TRBV24-1 to TRBJ2-1, with 8 bases matching TRBD2. Trimming at V came to 3 bases and at J to 7 bases, leaving 10 bases not matched to a gene. Germline assignment: CDR1 KGHDR and CDR2 SFDVKD. This CDR3 is 16 amino acids long.